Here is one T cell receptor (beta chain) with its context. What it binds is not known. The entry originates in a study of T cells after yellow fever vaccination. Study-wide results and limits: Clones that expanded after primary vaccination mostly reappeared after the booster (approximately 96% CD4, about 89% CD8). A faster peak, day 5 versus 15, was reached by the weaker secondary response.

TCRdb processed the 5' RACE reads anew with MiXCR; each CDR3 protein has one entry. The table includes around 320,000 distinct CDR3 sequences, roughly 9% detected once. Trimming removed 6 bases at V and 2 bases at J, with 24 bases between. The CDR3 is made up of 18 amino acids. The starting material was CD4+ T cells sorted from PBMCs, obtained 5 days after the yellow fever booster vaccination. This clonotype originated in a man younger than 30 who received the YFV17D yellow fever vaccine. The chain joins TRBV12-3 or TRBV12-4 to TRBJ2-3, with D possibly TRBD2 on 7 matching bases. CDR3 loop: CASSQAWGGAGSTDTQYF. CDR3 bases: TGTGCCAGCAGCCAAGCGTGGGGGGGGGCCGGGTCCACAGATACGCAGTATTTT.